Sequencing of this TCR beta chain was carried out in a study of T cell clonotyping in hematopoietic cell transplantation. Regarding time point: recipient sample about 28 days before transplant, after cytoreduction. J gave up 3 bases and V 5 bases, and 5 bases lay outside the gene matches. There are 15 residues in the CDR3. CDR1 and CDR2 (germline): LNHDA, SQIVND (reference sequence). Note on this clone: Its target is not known.

Findings and limits, study-wide: Cells were unsorted, so CD4 and CD8 contributions were not separated.

Assay: immunoSEQ multiplex PCR; the TCRdb copy retains only in-frame clones and omits some. The sample shows approximately 42,000 clones, 75% to 90% of them seen only once. The genes are TRBV19 and TRBJ1-1; 11 positions agree with TRBD1. The clonotype was recovered from a man in his 60s with acute myeloid leukemia. Some clones in this sample may be carry-over from other donors' samples. The specimen was peripheral blood mononuclear cells, collected before stem cell transplant. The CDR3 coding sequence is TGTGCCAGTAGTGGACAGGGGGCAGGGGACACTGAAGCTTTCTTT. It specifies CASSGQGAGDTEAFF.